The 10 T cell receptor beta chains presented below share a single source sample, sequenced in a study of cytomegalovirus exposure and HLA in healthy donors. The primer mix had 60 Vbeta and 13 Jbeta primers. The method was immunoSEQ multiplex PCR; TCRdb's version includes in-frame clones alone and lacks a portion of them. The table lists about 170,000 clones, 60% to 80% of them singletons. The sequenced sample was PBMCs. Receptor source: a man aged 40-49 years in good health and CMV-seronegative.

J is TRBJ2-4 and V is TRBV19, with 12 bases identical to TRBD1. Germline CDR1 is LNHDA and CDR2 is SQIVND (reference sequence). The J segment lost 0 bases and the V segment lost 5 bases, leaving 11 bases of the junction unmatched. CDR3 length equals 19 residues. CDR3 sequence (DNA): TGTGCCAGTAGTGACCAACCCGGGACAGGGGGCCTAGCCAAAAACATTCAGTACTTC. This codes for CASSDQPGTGGLAKNIQYF.

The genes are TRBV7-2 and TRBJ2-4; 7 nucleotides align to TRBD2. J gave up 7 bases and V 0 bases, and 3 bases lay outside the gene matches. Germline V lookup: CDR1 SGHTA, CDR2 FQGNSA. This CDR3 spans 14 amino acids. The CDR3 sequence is CASSLAGGGNIQYF. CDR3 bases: TGTGCCAGCAGCTTAGCTGGGGGAGGGAACATTCAGTACTTC.

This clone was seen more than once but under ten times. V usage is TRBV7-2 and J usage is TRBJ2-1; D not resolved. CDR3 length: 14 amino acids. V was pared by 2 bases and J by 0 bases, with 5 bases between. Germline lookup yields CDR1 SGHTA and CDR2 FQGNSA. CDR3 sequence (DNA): TGTGCCAGCAGCTTAAGGAGCTCCTACAATGAGCAGTTCTTC. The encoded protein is CASSLRSSYNEQFF.

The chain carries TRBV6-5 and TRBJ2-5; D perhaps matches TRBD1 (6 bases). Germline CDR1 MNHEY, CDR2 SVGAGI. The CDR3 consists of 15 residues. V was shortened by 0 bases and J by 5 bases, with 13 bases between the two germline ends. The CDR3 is CASSYSTTGLETQYF. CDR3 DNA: TGTGCCAGCAGTTACTCCACAACAGGGCTCGAGACCCAGTACTTC.

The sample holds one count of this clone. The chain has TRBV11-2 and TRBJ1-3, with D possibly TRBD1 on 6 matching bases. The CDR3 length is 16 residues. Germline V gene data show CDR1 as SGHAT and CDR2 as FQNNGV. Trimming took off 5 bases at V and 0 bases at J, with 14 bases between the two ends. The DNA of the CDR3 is TGTGCCAGCAGCCCCTCGGACAGCCTCTCTGGAAACACCATATATTTT. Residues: CASSPSDSLSGNTIYF.

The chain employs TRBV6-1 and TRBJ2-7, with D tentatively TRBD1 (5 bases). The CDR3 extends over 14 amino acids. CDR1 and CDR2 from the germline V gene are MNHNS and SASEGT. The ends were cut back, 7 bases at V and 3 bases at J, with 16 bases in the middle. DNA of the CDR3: TGTGCCAGCAAGCCCGACAGACAAAGCTACGAGCAGTACTTC. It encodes CASKPDRQSYEQYF.

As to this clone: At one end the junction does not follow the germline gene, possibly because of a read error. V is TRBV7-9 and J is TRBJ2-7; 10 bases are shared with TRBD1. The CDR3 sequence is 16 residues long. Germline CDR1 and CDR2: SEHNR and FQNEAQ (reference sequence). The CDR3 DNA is TGTTCCAGCAGCTCGGGGACAGGGGTAAGGACCTACGAGCAGTACTTC. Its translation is CSSSSGTGVRTYEQYF.

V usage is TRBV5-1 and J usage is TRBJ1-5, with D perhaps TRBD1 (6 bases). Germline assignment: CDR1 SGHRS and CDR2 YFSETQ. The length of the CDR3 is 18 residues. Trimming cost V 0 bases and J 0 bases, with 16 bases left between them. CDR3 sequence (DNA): TGCGCCAGCAGCTTGGCACCACAGGGTCCTTATAGCAATCAGCCCCAGCATTTT. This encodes CASSLAPQGPYSNQPQHF.

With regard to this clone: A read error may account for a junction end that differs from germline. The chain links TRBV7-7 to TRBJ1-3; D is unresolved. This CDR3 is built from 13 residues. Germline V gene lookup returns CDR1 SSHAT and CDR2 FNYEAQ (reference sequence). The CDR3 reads CASSSEAGNTIYF. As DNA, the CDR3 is TGTGCTAGCAGCTCAGAAGCTGGAAACACCATATATTTT.

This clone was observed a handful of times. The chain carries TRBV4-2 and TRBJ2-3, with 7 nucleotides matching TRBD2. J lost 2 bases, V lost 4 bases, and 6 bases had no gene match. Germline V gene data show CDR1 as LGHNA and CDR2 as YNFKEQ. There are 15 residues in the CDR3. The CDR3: CASSRRLAYTDTQYF. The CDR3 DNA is TGTGCCAGCAGCCGAAGACTAGCTTACACAGATACGCAGTATTTT.